This T cell receptor beta chain was identified in a study of immune heterogeneity within non-small cell lung tumors. For the study at large: Among the tumors, several were squamous cell carcinomas, under eleven were non-squamous carcinomas and 1 was not otherwise specified. Findings and limits, study-wide: Individual patients showed largely nonoverlapping sets of high-frequency T-cell receptor beta clonotypes. Recurrence of the same dominant CDR3 beta clonotypes was seen across tumor sites within a patient, and site-unique high-frequency clones were present alongside them. Statistically, local T-cell clonality exhibited a moderate yet significant correlation with local tumor mutational burden (R 0.3 to 0.4).

TCRs were amplified from about 640 ng gDNA of bulk tumor per sample. Far-apart biopsies, several per primary tumor, were taken during surgery. Enrolled patients presented with newly diagnosed, previously untreated non-small cell lung cancer and underwent curative surgery. Multiplex PCR (32 V and 13 J primers) was used to amplify the TCR beta CDR3. TCRdb independently ran MiXCR on the multiplex PCR reads; one entry per CDR3 protein. The table lists some 6,000 distinct CDR3 sequences, roughly 18% of them singletons. Comments on this clonotype: Its antigen is undetermined. A read error is possible here, since a much larger clone lies one base away.

Per germline, CDR1 SGHRS and CDR2 YFSETQ. The CDR3 extends over 15 amino acids. Material for sequencing was lung tumor tissue. V and J are TRBV5-1 and TRBJ1-1, with a weak D call TRBD1 (6 bases). The TCR was taken from a man aged 35 to 55 with non-small cell lung cancer. The CDR3 spells CASSPDTGIDTEPFF. The CDR3 DNA reads as TGCGCCAGCAGCCCCGATACAGGGATCGACACTGAACCTTTCTTT.